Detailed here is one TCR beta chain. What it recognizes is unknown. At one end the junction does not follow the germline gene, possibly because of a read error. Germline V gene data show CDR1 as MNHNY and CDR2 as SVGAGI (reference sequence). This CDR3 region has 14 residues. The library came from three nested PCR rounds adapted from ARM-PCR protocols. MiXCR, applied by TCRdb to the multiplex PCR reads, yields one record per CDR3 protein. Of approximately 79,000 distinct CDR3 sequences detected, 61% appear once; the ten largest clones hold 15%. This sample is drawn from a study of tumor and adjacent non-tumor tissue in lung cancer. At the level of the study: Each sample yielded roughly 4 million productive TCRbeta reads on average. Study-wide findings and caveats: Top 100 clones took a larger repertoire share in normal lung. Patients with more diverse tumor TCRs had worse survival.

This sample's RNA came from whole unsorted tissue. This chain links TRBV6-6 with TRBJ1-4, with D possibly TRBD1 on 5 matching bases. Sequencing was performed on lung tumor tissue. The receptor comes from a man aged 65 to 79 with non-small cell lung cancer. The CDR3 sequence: CASSYVGEGERLFF. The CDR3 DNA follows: TGTGCCAGCAGTTACGTCGGAGAAGGGGAAAGACTGTTTTTT.